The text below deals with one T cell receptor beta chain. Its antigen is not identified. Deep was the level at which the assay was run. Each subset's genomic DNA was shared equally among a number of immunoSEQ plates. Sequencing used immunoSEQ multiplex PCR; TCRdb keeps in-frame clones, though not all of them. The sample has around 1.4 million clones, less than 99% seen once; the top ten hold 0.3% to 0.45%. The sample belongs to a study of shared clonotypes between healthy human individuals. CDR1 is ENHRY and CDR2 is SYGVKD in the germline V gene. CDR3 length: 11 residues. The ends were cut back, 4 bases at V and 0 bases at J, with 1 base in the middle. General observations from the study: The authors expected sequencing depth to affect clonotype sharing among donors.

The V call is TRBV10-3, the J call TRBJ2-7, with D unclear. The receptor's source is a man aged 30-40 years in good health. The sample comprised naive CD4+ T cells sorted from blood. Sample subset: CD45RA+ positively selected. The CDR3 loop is CAISGSYEQYF. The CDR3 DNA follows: TGTGCCATCAGTGGCTCCTACGAGCAGTACTTC.